Sequencing of this T cell receptor (beta chain) was carried out in a study of T cells after yellow fever vaccination. Study-wide results and limits: Contamination of FACS-sorted repertoires by abundant clonotypes from the bulk population could occur. Only a minor proportion of clonotypes was detected across both CD4 and CD8 compartments.

Per germline, CDR1 SEHNR and CDR2 FQNEAQ (reference sequence). This CDR3 is 17 amino acids long. Trimming took 4 bases from V and 0 from J; bases not matched to a gene: 8. This clonotype was observed a handful of times. What it binds is not known. TCR cDNA, made by 5'RACE template switching, carried an added universal primer site and UMIs. TCRdb re-derived calls from the 5' RACE reads in MiXCR, one entry per CDR3 protein. The sample carries around 300,000 distinct CDR3 sequences, around 4.4% recorded once. The clonotype was recovered from a man between 18 and 35 years old who received the YFV17D yellow fever vaccine. V is TRBV7-9 and J is TRBJ2-5, with 10 nucleotides matching TRBD1. The source material was PBMCs, sampled 15 days after the yellow fever booster vaccination. This CDR3 reads CASSSYGTGAYQETQYF. CDR3 sequence (DNA): TGTGCCAGCAGCTCATACGGGACAGGGGCCTACCAAGAGACCCAGTACTTC.